This TCR beta chain emerged from a study of radiation and T cells in renal cell carcinoma. Study-level findings and limits: Top tumor clonotypes rose in blood 2 weeks post-radiation, then contracted.

Sequencing was performed with immunoSEQ multiplex PCR; in TCRdb, only in-frame clones are kept and a portion is missing. The sample holds 95,000 to 150,000 clones, roughly 80% seen once. Germline CDR1 reads SGHDT; CDR2 reads YYEEEE. The V and J ends lost 4 bases and 2 bases respectively, with 15 bases between them. This CDR3 region has 15 residues. The time point here: baseline pretreatment blood. Treatment specified: 15 Gy SBRT to primary tumor, nephrectomy 4 weeks later. Turning to this clone: Antigen unknown.

The V gene is TRBV5-6, the J gene TRBJ1-2; a weak D match, TRBD1 (6 bases). This TCR derives from a woman aged 60-70 years with renal cell carcinoma. This material consisted of blood, taken from a patient whose treatment included radiotherapy and nephrectomy. CDR3 residues: CASSTIQGENYGYTF. CDR3 in DNA: TGTGCCAGCAGCACAATACAGGGAGAGAACTATGGCTACACCTTC.